This TCR beta chain was observed in a study of blood T cell repertoires in COVID-19 (dated by TCRdb to the early 2020s). In the study overall: Samples covering the acute and convalescent phases of COVID-19 were provided by collaborators in the United States, Italy and Spain. The prospective study material was composed of cDNA or gDNA derived from T cells, B-cell-depleted T cells, or PBMCs. The dataset comprised deeply sampled blood TCRbeta repertoires from subjects exposed to, actively infected with, or recovered from COVID-19. The repertoires were released in a freely available public database intended as a resource for research on the immune response to SARS-CoV-2. Samples came from the ongoing ImmuneRACE study (first 160 participants) plus 1,254 subjects from 6 global collaborators. The sample metadata nearly always contained a de-identified subject ID, COVID-19 status, age in years and sex. Where available, HLA class I and class II types were obtained from metadata supplied by the sample provider rather than from assay-based typing.

General study outcomes and caveats: The amount of clinical and demographic metadata varied by source and participant and was provided uncurated.

This clone was counted a single time. This clone's antigen is unknown. Base qualities are not provided; no much larger clone lies one nucleotide away. TCRbeta CDR3 regions were amplified from genomic DNA by means of the immunoSEQ Assay, a bias-controlled multiplex PCR. In the source study's methods: The number of nucleated cells in each sample was estimated from the amplification of reference gene primers within the assay. To quantify the absolute abundance of each unique TCRbeta CDR3 rearrangement, sequence reads were collapsed and filtered. For each sample, productive Simpson clonality was calculated as the square root of Simpson's diversity index over productive rearrangements. The clones in this table, taken by TCRdb from immuneACCESS, are in-frame only. Not every clone is retained; where verified, under half of the shortfall comes from an unresolved V gene, and the cause of the rest is unknown. V and J calls and clone size are as listed in that table; D and trimming were resolved from the DNA. This sample comprises about 190,000 clones, around four fifths of them detected only once. Together, the top ten hold under 3.5% of the sample.

Collaborating institutions collected whole blood in K2EDTA tubes following their own protocols. For TCRbeta analysis, collaborators shipped samples as frozen whole blood, isolated PBMCs, or DNA extracted from either of those sample types. Reading from cysteine to phenylalanine, the CDR3 counts 18 amino acids. The sequence is cut down to CDR3 DNA, 54 bases in frame from base 1. V lost 3 bases and J lost 2 bases, and the count of bases not matched to a germline gene is 7. Based on the germline V gene, the CDR1 and CDR2 sequences are KGHSH and LQKENI. The sample taken for sequencing was peripheral blood. This TCR came from a woman of 80 years or more with active or convalescent COVID-19. Recombination joined TRBV18 with TRBJ2-6, with 10 bases aligning to TRBD1. CDR3 reads: CASSPRPGTGAGANVLTF. The DNA sequence is TGTGCCAGCTCACCCCGTCCCGGGACAGGGGCTGGGGCCAACGTCCTGACTTTC.